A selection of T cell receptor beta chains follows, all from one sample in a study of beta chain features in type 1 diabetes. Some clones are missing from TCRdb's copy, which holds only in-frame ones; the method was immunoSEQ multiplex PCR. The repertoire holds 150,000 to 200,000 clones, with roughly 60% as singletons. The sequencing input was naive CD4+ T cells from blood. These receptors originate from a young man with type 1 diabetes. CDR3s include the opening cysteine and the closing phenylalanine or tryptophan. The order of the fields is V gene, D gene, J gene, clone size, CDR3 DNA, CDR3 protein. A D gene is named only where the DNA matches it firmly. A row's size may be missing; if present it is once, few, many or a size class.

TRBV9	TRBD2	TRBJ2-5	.	TGTGCCAGCAGCGTAGGCGGGGGTGGTCAAGAGACCCAGTACTTC	CASSVGGGGQETQYF
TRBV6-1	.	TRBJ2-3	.	TGTGCCAGCAGTCCACAGAGTGGCACAGATACGCAGTATTTT	CASSPQSGTDTQYF
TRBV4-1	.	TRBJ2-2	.	TGCGCCAGCAGCCAAGAGGGCAGGGCGAACACCGGGGAGCTGTTTTTT	CASSQEGRANTGELFF
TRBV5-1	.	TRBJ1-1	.	TGCGCCAGCAGCTTGACTGTTGGGGGGCCTCGCACTGAAGCTTTCTTT	CASSLTVGGPRTEAFF
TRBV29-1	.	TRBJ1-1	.	TGCAGCGTTCAGCTGGCACGGACTGTGAACACTGAAGCTTTCTTT	CSVQLARTVNTEAFF
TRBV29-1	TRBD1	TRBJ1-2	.	TGCAGCGTTGAAACAGGGGGTGCTGGCTACACCTTC	CSVETGGAGYTF
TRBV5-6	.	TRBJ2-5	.	TGTGCCAGCAGCTTCAAAGAGACCCAGTACTTC	CASSFKETQYF
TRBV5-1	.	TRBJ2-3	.	TGCGCCAGCAGCCTCCGGCCGGGGGGCGAAGATACGCAGTATTTT	CASSLRPGGEDTQYF
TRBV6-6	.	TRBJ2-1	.	TGTGCCAGCAGAACCAAGGAAAACAATGAGCAGTTCTTC	CASRTKENNEQFF
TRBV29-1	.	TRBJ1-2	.	TGCAGCGTGGATCCCAGGGAAAACTATGGCTACACCTTC	CSVDPRENYGYTF
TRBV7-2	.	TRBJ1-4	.	TGTGCCAGCAGCTTATCAGGGCAAATGAATGAAAAACTGTTTTTT	CASSLSGQMNEKLFF
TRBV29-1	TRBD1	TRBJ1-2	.	TGCAGCGTTTTAAGGACAGGAGACTATGGCTACACCTTC	CSVLRTGDYGYTF
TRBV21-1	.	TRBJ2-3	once	TGTGCCAGCGCCGAGTCCGACAACTGCACAGATACGCAGTATTTT	CASAESDNCTDTQYF
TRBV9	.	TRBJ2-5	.	TGTGCCAGCAGCGTAAACCCACAGGGTGAGACCCAGTACTTC	CASSVNPQGETQYF
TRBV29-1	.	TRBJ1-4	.	TGCAGCGTTACAGCCCCATTTAATGAAAAACTGTTTTTT	CSVTAPFNEKLFF
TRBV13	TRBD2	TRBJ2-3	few	TGTGCCAGCAGCTCCCAGCGGGGACCCACAGATACGCAGTATTTT	CASSSQRGPTDTQYF
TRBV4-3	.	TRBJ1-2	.	TGCGCCAGCAGCCAAGATCAGGGAGGAGGTTTCGGCTACACCTTC	CASSQDQGGGFGYTF
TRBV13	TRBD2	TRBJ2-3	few	TGTGCCAGCAGCTTCGGACTAGCCGCAGATACGCAGTATTTT	CASSFGLAADTQYF
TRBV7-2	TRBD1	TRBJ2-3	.	TGTGCCAGCAGCCGGGACAGAGCCACAGATACGCAGTATTTT	CASSRDRATDTQYF
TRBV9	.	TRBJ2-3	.	TGTGCCAGCAGCCCACTGGGGGATTTCACAGATACGCAGTATTTT	CASSPLGDFTDTQYF
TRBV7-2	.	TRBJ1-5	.	TGTGCCAGCAGCTTAAGTGGGCAGGAGATTAGCAATCAGCCCCAGCATTTT	CASSLSGQEISNQPQHF
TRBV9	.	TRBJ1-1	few	TGTGCCAGCAGCGTAGCTGGAGGGAACACTGAAGCTTTCTTT	CASSVAGGNTEAFF
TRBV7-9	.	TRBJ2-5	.	TGTGCCAGCAGCTTAGCGGTCCTCCAAGAGACCCAGTACTTC	CASSLAVLQETQYF
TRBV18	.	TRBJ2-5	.	TGTGCCAGCTCTCATGCGGAGGGCAGGGGAGAGACCCAGTACTTC	CASSHAEGRGETQYF
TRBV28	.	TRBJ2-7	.	TGTGCCAGCAGCCCCACTCCCGGCTGGTCCTACGAGCAGTACTTC	CASSPTPGWSYEQYF
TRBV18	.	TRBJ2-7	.	TGTGCCAGCTCACCGACAGGACAGTCCTACGAGCAGTACTTC	CASSPTGQSYEQYF
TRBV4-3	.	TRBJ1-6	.	TGCGCCAGCAGCCTATCTTCGGGACGGCGCAATAATTCACCCCTCCACTTT	CASSLSSGRRNNSPLHF
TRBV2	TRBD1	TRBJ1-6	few	TGTGCCAGCAGTGATGAAGGACAGGCGGTTTCACCCCTCCACTTT	CASSDEGQAVSPLHF